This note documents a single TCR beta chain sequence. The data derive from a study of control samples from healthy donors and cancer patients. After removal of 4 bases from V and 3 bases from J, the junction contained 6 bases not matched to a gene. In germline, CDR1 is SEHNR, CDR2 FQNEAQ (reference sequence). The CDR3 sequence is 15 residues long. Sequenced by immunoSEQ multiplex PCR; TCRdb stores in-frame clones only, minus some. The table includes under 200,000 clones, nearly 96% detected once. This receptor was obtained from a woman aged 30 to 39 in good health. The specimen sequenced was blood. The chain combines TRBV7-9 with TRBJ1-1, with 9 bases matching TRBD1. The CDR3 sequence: CASSSRDRADTEAFF. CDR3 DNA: TGTGCCAGCAGCTCCCGGGACAGGGCCGACACTGAAGCTTTCTTT.